These T cell receptor beta chains were read from a single sample in a study of blood T cell repertoires in COVID-19. Clones were read by immunoSEQ multiplex PCR, and TCRdb kept only the in-frame ones, dropping some. The sample includes about 210,000 clones, more than 70% of them seen just once. The specimen sequenced was peripheral blood. The receptors shown here come from a woman between 50 and 59 years old with acute or convalescent COVID-19. Each CDR3 is given with its conserved first and last residue. The D gene is left open where the match is weak. Clone size appears in some rows only: once, few, many, or a class for an expanded clone.

>NA|NA|TRBV6-5|TRBJ1-1
CASSYGSGVNTEAFF
TGTGCCAGCAGTTACGGTTCAGGGGTGAACACTGAAGCTTTCTTT
>NA|NA|TRBV6-2/TRBV6-3|TRBJ1-5
CASSYLRTHYNSNQPQHF
TGTGCCAGCAGTTACCTCCGAACACATTACAATAGCAATCAGCCCCAGCATTTT
>NA|TRBD2|TRBV30|TRBJ2-7
CAWSQATSGTQGYEQYF
TGTGCCTGGAGTCAGGCGACTAGCGGGACCCAGGGCTACGAGCAGTACTTC
>once|NA|TRBV4-2|TRBJ1-2
CASSQDGAGSYGYTF
TGTGCCAGCAGCCAAGATGGGGCTGGAAGCTATGGCTACACCTTC
>NA|TRBD2|TRBV7-9|TRBJ2-7
CASSSGLAGGFEQYF
TGTGCCAGCAGCAGCGGACTAGCGGGAGGGTTCGAGCAGTACTTC
>NA|TRBD1|TRBV20-1|TRBJ1-2
CSAGDSYGYTF
TGCAGTGCTGGGGACAGCTATGGCTACACCTTC
>NA|TRBD2|TRBV7-2|TRBJ2-1
CASRPTSGRGNEQFF
TGTGCCAGCAGGCCGACTAGCGGGAGAGGCAATGAGCAGTTCTTC
>NA|TRBD1|TRBV12-5|TRBJ1-5
CASGLVLTGGLIGNQPQHF
TGTGCTAGTGGTTTGGTACTTACAGGGGGCTTGATTGGCAATCAGCCCCAGCATTTT
>NA|NA|TRBV29-1|TRBJ2-2
CSVGQQGTNTGELFF
TGCAGCGTTGGACAACAGGGAACGAACACCGGGGAGCTGTTTTTT
>few|TRBD2|TRBV4-1|TRBJ2-5
CASSLAGGKETQYF
TGCGCCAGCAGCCTAGCGGGAGGGAAAGAGACCCAGTACTTC